The sequence of this TCR beta chain was determined in a study of cytomegalovirus exposure and HLA in healthy donors listed by TCRdb under 2017. Regarding the study in general: According to a later analysis, one platform produced both the approximately 110 validation repertoires and the 666 repertoires of the first cohort. The aim of the study was to test whether cataloging public T cell receptors could identify signatures of past pathogen exposure. The study combined high-throughput TCR immunosequencing, statistical association of individual TCRs with disease status, and machine learning to predict cytomegalovirus infection status. Besides the first cohort of about 730 subjects, a separate validation cohort made up of 95 to 150 different subjects was used. Points the paper makes about the study in general: Most TCR sequences were observed very rarely across donors, whereas some public TCRs were present in many individuals. The study listed approximately 150 TCR beta chains as associated with cytomegalovirus. A few of the identified cytomegalovirus-associated TCR beta chains were confirmed in vitro to be specific for cytomegalovirus antigens. The validation cohort had no HLA typing available for a later analysis, so co-occurrence within that cohort was assessed over all 120 or so repertoires. The authors suggested that the approach could potentially be generalized to other disease states and immunological phenotypes. Cytomegalovirus status was reported to be diagnosed by the classifier with high specificity and sensitivity in both the original and validation cohorts. Subsequent analysis determined that TCRs grouped into clusters in the first cohort also showed a tendency toward co-occurrence across the roughly 120 validation repertoires, and approximately 94% of cluster scores exceeded 0.

The donors belonged to the validation cohort of over a hundred subjects, which was separate from the 666-subject first cohort. About this clone itself: This receptor's antigen is unknown. No clone much larger than this one lies a single base away; base qualities are absent.

V ends up 0 bases short and J 1 base short, with an unmatched junction base count of 5. The CDR1 and CDR2 encoded by the germline V gene are LGHNA and YSLEER. From its cysteine to its phenylalanine, the CDR3 spans 16 amino acids. Here the CDR3 DNA is all that survives: 48 bases in frame from base 1. The method behind the library was the immunoSEQ multiplex PCR assay. The published analysis was carried out like this. To diagnose cytomegalovirus status from the catalog of TCR beta chain sequences, a statistical classification framework was built. TCRdb took this table from immuneACCESS and kept in-frame rearrangements with V and J called. Such tables lack part of the clones; where checked against another copy, unresolved V genes explain under half of the gap, and the rest is unexplained. D and trimming come from the DNA, and the V and J calls and clone size come from that table. The sample contains approximately 300,000 clones, 80% to 90% of them found a single time. The top ten clones comprise around 0.8% of the sample.

The source material was PBMCs. The chain employs TRBV4-3 and TRBJ1-1; the central 7 bases match TRBD1. The clonotype originates from a woman aged 18-35 years in good health and CMV-seronegative. The sequence in DNA is TGCGCCAGCAGCCAAGATCGAGAGGGGGCGAACACTGAAGCTTTCTTT. It translates to CASSQDREGANTEAFF.